This paragraph reports one T cell receptor (beta chain). Repertoires were generated with immunoSEQ multiplex PCR, while TCRdb's copy carries only in-frame clones and drops some. The table records 150,000 to 180,000 clones, approximately 96% of them present only once. This entry is derived from a study of control samples from healthy donors and cancer patients. Per germline, CDR1 LGHNA and CDR2 YNFKEQ. V was trimmed by 4 bases and J by 8 bases, leaving 18 bases between them. CDR3 length: 15 amino acids. The V and J genes are TRBV4-2 and TRBJ2-1, with D tentatively TRBD1 (6 bases). Sequenced sample: blood. The clonotype originates from a middle-aged man in good health. CDR3 nucleotides: TGTGCCAGCAGCCCGACCCCCGACAGGCTCCATGAGCAGTTCTTC. This translates into CASSPTPDRLHEQFF.